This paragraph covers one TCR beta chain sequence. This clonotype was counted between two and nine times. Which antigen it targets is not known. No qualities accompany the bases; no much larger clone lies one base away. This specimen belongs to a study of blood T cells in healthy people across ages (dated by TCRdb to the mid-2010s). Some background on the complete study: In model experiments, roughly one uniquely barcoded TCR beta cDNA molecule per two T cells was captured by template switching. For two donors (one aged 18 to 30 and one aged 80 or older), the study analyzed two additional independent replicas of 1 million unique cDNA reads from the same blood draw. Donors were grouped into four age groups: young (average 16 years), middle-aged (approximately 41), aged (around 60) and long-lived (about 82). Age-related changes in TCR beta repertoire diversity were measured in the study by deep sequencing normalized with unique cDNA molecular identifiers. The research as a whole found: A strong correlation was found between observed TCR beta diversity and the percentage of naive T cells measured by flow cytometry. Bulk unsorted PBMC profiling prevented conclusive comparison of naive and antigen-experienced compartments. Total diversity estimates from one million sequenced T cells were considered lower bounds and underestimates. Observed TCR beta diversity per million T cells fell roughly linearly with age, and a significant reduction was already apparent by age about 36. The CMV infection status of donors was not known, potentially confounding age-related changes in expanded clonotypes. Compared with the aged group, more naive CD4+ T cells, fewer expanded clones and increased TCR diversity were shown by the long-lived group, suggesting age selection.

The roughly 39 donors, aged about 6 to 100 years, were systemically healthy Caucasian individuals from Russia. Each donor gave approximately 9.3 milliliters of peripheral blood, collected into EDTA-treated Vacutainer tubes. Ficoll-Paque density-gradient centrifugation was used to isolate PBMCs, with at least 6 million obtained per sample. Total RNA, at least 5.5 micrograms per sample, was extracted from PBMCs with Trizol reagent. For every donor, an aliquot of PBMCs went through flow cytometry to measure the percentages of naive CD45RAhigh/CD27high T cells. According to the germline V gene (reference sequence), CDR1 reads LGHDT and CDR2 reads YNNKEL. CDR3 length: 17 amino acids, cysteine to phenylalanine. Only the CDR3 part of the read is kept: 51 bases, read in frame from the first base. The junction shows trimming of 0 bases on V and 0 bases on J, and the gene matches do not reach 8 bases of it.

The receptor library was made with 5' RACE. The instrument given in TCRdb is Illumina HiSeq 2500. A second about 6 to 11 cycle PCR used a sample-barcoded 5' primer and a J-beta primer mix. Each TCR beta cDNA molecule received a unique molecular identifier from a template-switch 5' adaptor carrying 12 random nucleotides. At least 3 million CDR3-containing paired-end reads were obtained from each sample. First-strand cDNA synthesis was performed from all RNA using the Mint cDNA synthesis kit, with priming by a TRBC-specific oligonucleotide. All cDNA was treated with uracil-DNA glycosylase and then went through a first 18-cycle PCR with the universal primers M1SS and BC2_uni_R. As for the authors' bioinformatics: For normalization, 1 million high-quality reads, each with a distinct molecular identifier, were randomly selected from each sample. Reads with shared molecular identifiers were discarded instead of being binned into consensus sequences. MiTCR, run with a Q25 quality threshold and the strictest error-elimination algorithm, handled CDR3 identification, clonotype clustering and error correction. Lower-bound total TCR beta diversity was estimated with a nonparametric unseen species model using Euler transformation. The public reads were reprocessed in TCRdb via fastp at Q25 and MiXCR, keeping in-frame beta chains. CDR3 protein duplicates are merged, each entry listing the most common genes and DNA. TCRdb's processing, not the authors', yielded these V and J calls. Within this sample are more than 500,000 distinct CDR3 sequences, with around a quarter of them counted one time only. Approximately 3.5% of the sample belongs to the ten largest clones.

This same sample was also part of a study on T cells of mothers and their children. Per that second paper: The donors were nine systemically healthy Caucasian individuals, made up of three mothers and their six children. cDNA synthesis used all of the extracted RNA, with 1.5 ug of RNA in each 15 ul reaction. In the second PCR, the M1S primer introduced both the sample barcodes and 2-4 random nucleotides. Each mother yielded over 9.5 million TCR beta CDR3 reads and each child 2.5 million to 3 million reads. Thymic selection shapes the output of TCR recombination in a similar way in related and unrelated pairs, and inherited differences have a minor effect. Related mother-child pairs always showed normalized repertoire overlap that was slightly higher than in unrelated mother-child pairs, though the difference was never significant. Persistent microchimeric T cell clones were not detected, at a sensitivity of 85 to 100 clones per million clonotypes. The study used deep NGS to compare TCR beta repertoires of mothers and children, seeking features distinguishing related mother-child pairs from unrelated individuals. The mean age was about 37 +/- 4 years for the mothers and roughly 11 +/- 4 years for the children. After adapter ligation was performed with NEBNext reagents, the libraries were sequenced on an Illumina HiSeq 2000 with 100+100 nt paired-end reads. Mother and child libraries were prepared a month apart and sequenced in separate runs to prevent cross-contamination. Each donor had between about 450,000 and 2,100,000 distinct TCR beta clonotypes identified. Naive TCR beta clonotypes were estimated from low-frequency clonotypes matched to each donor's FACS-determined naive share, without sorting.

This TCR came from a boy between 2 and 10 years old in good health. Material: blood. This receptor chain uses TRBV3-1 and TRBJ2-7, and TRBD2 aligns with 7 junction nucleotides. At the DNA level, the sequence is TGTGCCAGCAGCCAAGATTTAGGTAGCGGGCCCTCCTACGAGCAGTACTTC. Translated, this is CASSQDLGSGPSYEQYF.